This T cell receptor beta chain was documented in a study of blood T cell repertoires in COVID-19. Overall study context: Samples representing acute and convalescent COVID-19 were sourced from the United States, Italy and Spain. Sample material is recorded as cDNA or gDNA derived from T cells, B-cell-depleted T cells, or PBMCs.

Sequencing was performed with immunoSEQ multiplex PCR; in TCRdb, only in-frame clones are kept and a portion is missing. The sample yields over 150,000 clones, more than 70% seen once. The sample was PBMCs or T cells enriched from blood (not recorded which). The receptor was isolated from a man aged 35-49 years who had recovered from COVID-19.

CDR3 DNA: TGTGCCAGCAGTCCACGGACAGGGGGCTGGAACACTGAAGCTTTCTTT. The encoded protein is CASSPRTGGWNTEAFF. V and J are TRBV27 and TRBJ1-1; 11 bases are a match to TRBD1. Per the germline V gene, CDR1 is MNHEY and CDR2 is SMNVEV (reference sequence). The CDR3 totals 16 residues. Trimming removed 5 bases from V and 1 base from J; junction bases left unmatched: 6.